These 30 T cell receptor beta chains came from one sample sequenced in a study of vaccination effects on CD4 cells after COVID-19. The antigens of these receptors remain unknown. Culturing for about 9 days preceded CD4+ T cell isolation. Sequencing was performed with immunoSEQ multiplex PCR; in TCRdb, only in-frame clones are kept and a portion is missing. In the table there are fewer than 40,000 clones, around three quarters of which are singletons. Sequenced material: CD4+ T cells from PBMCs cultured without peptide, taken before COVID-19 vaccination. The receptors come from a human donor who received a COVID-19 vaccine.

J is TRBJ1-2 and V is TRBV2; D might be TRBD1 (6 bases). The V end was cut by 3 bases, the J end by 6 bases, with 11 bases between. CDR3 length: 13 residues. In germline, CDR1 is SNHLY, CDR2 FYNNEI. The CDR3 DNA follows: TGTGCCAGCAGTGATTACAGGGCGCATGGCTACACCTTC. Amino acid sequence: CASSDYRAHGYTF.

The CDR3 DNA reads TGTGCCAGCAGTTCACCGGGACAAGCCCGTCCCCGCCTCTACGAGCAGTACTTC. It specifies CASSSPGQARPRLYEQYF. The V gene is TRBV28, the J gene TRBJ2-7; possibly TRBD1 for D (6 bases). Germline values: CDR1 MDHEN, CDR2 SYDVKM. V was cut by 4 bases and J by 3 bases, with 25 bases left in between. CDR3 length: 18 amino acids.

This clone was recorded a few times. V is TRBV2 and J is TRBJ2-5; 7 bases align to TRBD1. The trim removed 0 bases at V and 3 bases at J, leaving 25 bases unmatched. Per the germline V gene, CDR1 is SNHLY and CDR2 is FYNNEI. The length of the CDR3 is 22 residues. CDR3 nucleotide sequence: TGTGCCAGCAGTGAAGCGCTTCATTTCTGGGACAGCAACCCAAGGACGGAAGAGACCCAGTACTTC. Translation: CASSEALHFWDSNPRTEETQYF.

This clone has more than one count but fewer than ten. This rearrangement joins TRBV10-2 to TRBJ1-5, with D possibly TRBD1 on 6 matching bases. Germline V CDR1 and CDR2: WSHSY, SAAADI. The V gene lost 6 bases and the J gene lost 9 bases, with 18 bases spanning the gap. The CDR3 has 14 amino acids. The CDR3 DNA reads TGCGCCAGCAGCCTCGACAGGCCCAGTGGGCCCCAGCATTTT. Residues: CASSLDRPSGPQHF.

J is TRBJ1-5 and V is TRBV6-6; TRBD1 agrees at 9 bases. V lost 4 bases, J lost 6 bases, and 7 bases stayed unmatched. The CDR3 contains 15 residues. CDR1 is MNHNY, CDR2 SVGAGI, per germline (reference sequence). CDR3 bases: TGTGCCAGCAGTTCGCGACAGGGGGATCCTCAGCCCCAGCATTTT. This encodes CASSSRQGDPQPQHF.

This clone was detected only once. Here the CDR3 DNA reads TGTGCCAGCAGCTGGGACAGCGGCGAGCAGTACTTC. Translated: CASSWDSGEQYF. The chain couples TRBV5-4 to TRBJ2-7, with 7 bases aligning to TRBD1. Germline CDR1 reads SGHNT; CDR2 reads YYREEE (reference sequence). V was clipped by 3 bases and J by 6 bases; unmatched bases: 3. The CDR3 length is 12 residues.

V and J are TRBV5-8 and TRBJ1-4; 9 bases align to TRBD1. The length of the CDR3 is 15 residues. Germline assignment: CDR1 SGHTS and CDR2 YDEGEE. J gave up 8 bases and V 4 bases, and 9 bases lay outside the gene matches. The CDR3 protein is CASSVGTGRSEKLFF. The CDR3 DNA is TGTGCCAGCAGCGTAGGGACAGGGCGATCCGAAAAACTGTTTTTT.

The V and J genes are TRBV7-9 and TRBJ1-2; TRBD1 matches at 11 bases. The CDR3 runs to 15 residues. CDR1 is SEHNR, CDR2 FQNEAQ, per germline (reference sequence). V lost 1 base to trimming and J lost 5 bases; unmatched junction nucleotides: 3. CDR3 in amino acids: CASSLGTGGGYGYTF. The CDR3, as DNA: TGTGCCAGCAGCTTAGGGACAGGGGGCGGATATGGCTACACCTTC.

The V call is TRBV12-1, the J call TRBJ1-2. TRBV12-1 is an annotated pseudogene. The CDR3 extends over 12 amino acids. For the CDR3, the DNA is TGTGCCAGCACCCTACGGGCGGTGCGTGTGGGCTTC. Protein sequence: CASTLRAVRVGF.

This clone was found a few times. The rearrangement joins TRBV10-1 to TRBJ2-3, with 9 bases that match TRBD2. V gave up 0 bases and J gave up 3 bases; unmatched junction bases: 7. The CDR3 has 17 residues. Germline CDR1 is WNHNN and CDR2 is SYGVQD (reference sequence). The CDR3 nucleotides are TGCGCCAGCAGTGAGTCGAGCTCAAGCGGGAGGACAGATACGCAGTATTTT. Translating it yields CASSESSSSGRTDTQYF.

V is TRBV28 and J is TRBJ2-2; no reliable D call. The CDR3 runs 11 residues. The ends were cut back, 8 bases at V and 10 bases at J, with 11 bases in the middle. Looked up from germline, CDR1 is MDHEN and CDR2 is SYDVKM. In nucleotides, the CDR3 is TGTGCCAGCGAAGGCCGGGCGGAGCTGTTTTTT. This gives the protein CASEGRAELFF. Using reference TRBV28 and TRBJ2-2 for the parts outside the CDR3, the full variable domain is DVKVTQSSRYLVKRTGEKVFLECVQDMDHENMFWYRQDPGLGLRLIYFSYDVKMKEKGDIPEGYSVSREKKERFSLILESASTNQTSMYLCASEGRAELFFGEGSRLTVL.

This clone has just one count. The chain couples TRBV9 to TRBJ1-5; no firm D call. Trimming stripped 3 bases from V and 3 bases from J, with 13 bases between. Germline CDR1 is SGDLS and CDR2 is YYNGEE. The CDR3 consists of 15 residues. CDR3 region: CASSGEPGNNQPQHF. CDR3 nucleotide sequence: TGTGCCAGCAGCGGGGAGCCGGGAAACAATCAGCCCCAGCATTTT.

The chain joins TRBV3-1 (or the pseudogene TRBV3-2) to TRBJ1-6; 8 bases align to TRBD1. J was trimmed by 8 bases and V by 1 base; bases with no gene match: 4. CDR3 length: 15 residues. Germline CDR1 and CDR2: LGHDT and YNNKEL (reference sequence). In DNA, the CDR3 is TGTGCCAGCAGCCAAGTAATCAGGGGGCATTCACCCCTCCACTTT. As protein: CASSQVIRGHSPLHF.

In its sample, this clone was seen a few times. The CDR3, as DNA: TGTGCCATCAGTGACAGCGGGGGTGAAGATACGCAGTATTTT. This sequence encodes CAISDSGGEDTQYF. J is TRBJ2-3 and V is TRBV10-3, with TRBD2 matching 8 bases. The CDR3 is 14 amino acids. V lost 3 bases to trimming and J lost 5 bases; unmatched junction nucleotides: 4. The germline gives CDR1 ENHRY, CDR2 SYGVKD.

CDR3 sequence (DNA): TGTGCCAGCAGCTTATTGGGGATGGGGGAAAAACTGTTTTTT. Translating it yields CASSLLGMGEKLFF. The chain couples TRBV7-9 to TRBJ1-4; the D is unclear. The CDR3 covers 14 residues. Trimming removed 2 bases at V and 8 bases at J, with 12 bases between. From germline, CDR1 is SEHNR and CDR2 FQNEAQ (reference sequence).

The chain carries TRBV19 and TRBJ1-5; TRBD1 matches 7 bases. The J segment lost 1 base and the V segment lost 7 bases, leaving 16 bases of the junction unmatched. The CDR3 runs 18 residues. CDR1 LNHDA and CDR2 SQIVND come from the germline V gene (reference sequence). DNA of the CDR3: TGTGCCAGTACCCGACAAAGTTTAGGGGGCTTGAGCAATCAGCCCCAGCATTTT. It translates to CASTRQSLGGLSNQPQHF.

The chain couples TRBV24-1 to TRBJ2-3; a weak D match, TRBD2 (6 bases). Germline lookup yields CDR1 KGHDR and CDR2 SFDVKD. Trimming removed 10 bases at V and 2 bases at J, with 12 bases between. CDR3 length: 13 amino acids. Here the CDR3 DNA reads TGTGCCACAGGGGACTCACACACAGATACGCAGTATTTT. Its translation is CATGDSHTDTQYF.

The chain uses TRBV5-1 and TRBJ2-7, with D unclear. Trimming shortened V by 6 bases and J by 3 bases, and 19 bases separated the two germline ends. Germline values: CDR1 SGHRS, CDR2 YFSETQ. There are 15 residues in the CDR3. The DNA of the CDR3 is TGCGCCAGCACCACCTCCGTACCAGGAAACTACGAGCAGTACTTC. Its protein is CASTTSVPGNYEQYF. Full variable domain (outside the CDR3, taken from reference TRBV5-1 and TRBJ2-7): KAGVTQTPRYLIKTRGQQVTLSCSPISGHRSVSWYQQTPGQGLQFLFEYFSETQRNKGNFPGRFSGRQFSNSRSEMNVSTLELGDSALYLCASTTSVPGNYEQYFGPGTRLTVT.

The chain combines TRBV27 with TRBJ1-1; 7 positions agree with TRBD1. CDR1 MNHEY and CDR2 SMNVEV come from the germline V gene (reference sequence). The CDR3 is 16 residues long. J gave up 4 bases and V 6 bases, and 14 bases lay outside the gene matches. The CDR3 nucleotides are TGTGCCAGCAGGCCAGACAGGGTCAGGATCGGCACTGAAGCTTTCTTT. This sequence encodes CASRPDRVRIGTEAFF.

This clone has just a few counts. The chain joins TRBV4-2 to TRBJ2-6, with D uncertain. The V end was cut by 8 bases, the J end by 0 bases, with 14 bases between. This CDR3 has 16 amino acids. Germline CDR1 reads LGHNA; CDR2 reads YNFKEQ. The CDR3 reads CASGVGRRSGANVLTF. The CDR3 DNA is TGTGCCAGCGGGGTCGGCAGGCGCTCTGGGGCCAACGTCCTGACTTTC.

The chain couples TRBV27 to TRBJ2-6; 10 bases line up with TRBD1. The J segment lost 0 bases and the V segment lost 6 bases, leaving 5 bases of the junction unmatched. This CDR3 region has 17 residues. Germline loops: CDR1 MNHEY, CDR2 SMNVEV (reference sequence). CDR3 bases: TGTGCCAGCAGGGCCGGGACAGGGGCCTCTGGGGCCAACGTCCTGACTTTC. Translation: CASRAGTGASGANVLTF.

For this clone: At the DNA level, this CDR3 is encoded by other sequences in the same sample as well. J is TRBJ2-3 and V is TRBV27; 7 nucleotides agree with TRBD2. After removal of 8 bases from V and 3 bases from J, the junction contained 2 bases not matched to a gene. The length of the CDR3 is 12 residues. The V gene's germline CDR1 is MNHEY and CDR2 SMNVEV (reference sequence). CDR3 coding DNA: TGTGCCAGCCGGGGGGTGACAGATACGCAGTATTTT. It is translated as CASRGVTDTQYF.

The rearrangement uses TRBV27 and TRBJ1-4; D is uncertain. V lost 8 bases and J lost 5, with 12 bases in between. CDR3 length: 13 amino acids. The germline gives CDR1 MNHEY, CDR2 SMNVEV (reference sequence). The CDR3 protein is CASGPLSNEKLFF. In nucleotides, the CDR3 is TGTGCCAGCGGGCCGCTATCGAATGAAAAACTGTTTTTT.

This rearrangement joins TRBV5-1 to TRBJ2-3; D is tentatively TRBD1 or TRBD2 (5 bases each). Germline V CDR1 and CDR2: SGHRS, YFSETQ. Between the trimmed V and J ends, which lost 5 bases and 1 base, there was a span of 14 bases. The CDR3 runs to 15 residues. DNA for the CDR3: TGCGCCAGCAGTCAGGGACGTGGGGGCACAGATACGCAGTATTTT. Translated: CASSQGRGGTDTQYF.

As for this clone: The sample contains more than one DNA sequence encoding this CDR3. The chain is built from TRBV5-1 and TRBJ2-3; D gene unclear. This CDR3 contains 14 residues. Germline V gives CDR1 SGHRS, CDR2 YFSETQ. V was clipped by 1 base and J by 0 bases, with 6 bases between them. CDR3 DNA: TGCGCCAGCAGCTTGAGGCAGAGCACAGATACGCAGTATTTT. It translates to CASSLRQSTDTQYF.

This chain joins TRBV5-6 and TRBJ2-7; D unclear. Germline assignment: CDR1 SGHDT and CDR2 YYEEEE. V was trimmed by 2 bases and J by 1 base, leaving 13 bases between them. The CDR3 runs to 15 residues. CDR3 sequence reads: CASSFPRRKSYEQYF. CDR3 in DNA: TGTGCCAGCAGCTTCCCGAGGCGTAAGTCCTACGAGCAGTACTTC.

The V and J genes are TRBV15 and TRBJ1-1, with 7 bases that match TRBD1. Unmatched junction bases numbered 15, after V lost 0 bases and J lost 8 bases. Germline CDR1 is LNHNV and CDR2 is YYDKDF (reference sequence). CDR3 size: 17 residues. For the CDR3, the DNA is TGTGCCACCAGCAGAGATGTGCGAAGACAGGGATCGCGCGAAGCTTTCTTT. Amino acid sequence: CATSRDVRRQGSREAFF.

This clone was detected a few times. The J gene is TRBJ1-6, the V gene TRBV11-2; tentative D call: TRBD1 (5 bases). Germline V gene lookup returns CDR1 SGHAT and CDR2 FQNNGV. The CDR3 sequence is 13 residues long. V was trimmed by 6 bases and J by 8 bases, leaving 11 bases between them. CDR3 amino acids: CASRPGLDSPLHF. CDR3 bases: TGTGCCAGCAGACCAGGGCTTGATTCACCCCTCCACTTT.

J is TRBJ2-1 and V is TRBV6-1; 12 nucleotides line up with TRBD2. The germline gives CDR1 MNHNS, CDR2 SASEGT. The CDR3 contains 15 residues. V lost 5 bases, J lost 7 bases, and 6 bases stayed unmatched. The CDR3 bases are TGTGCCAGCAGTACGACTAGCGGGAGTTCGAATGAGCAGTTCTTC. Translated: CASSTTSGSSNEQFF.

This chain links TRBV4-2 with TRBJ1-4, with a weak D call TRBD1 (6 bases). This CDR3 spans 17 amino acids. Trimming pared 4 bases from V and 4 bases from J, leaving 19 bases between. The V gene's germline CDR1 is LGHNA and CDR2 YNFKEQ. The CDR3 bases are TGTGCCAGCAGCCCCAGCACACAAAACAGGGTTAATGAAAAACTGTTTTTT. It translates to CASSPSTQNRVNEKLFF.